The T cell receptor beta chain under discussion was sequenced for a study of Tregs in tolerant kidney transplant recipients. Study summary: Recipients received nonmyeloablative bone marrow transplants from related graft donors, with transient mixed chimerism. Study results and limitations: Few patients were studied, so findings need validation in larger groups. Donor-specific Treg expansion exceeded global Treg expansion in tolerant patients, suggesting antigen drive.

Method: immunoSEQ multiplex PCR; TCRdb's copy keeps in-frame clones and lacks some. The table lists about 77,000 clones, under 98% of them singletons. V lost 0 bases to trimming and J lost 3 bases; unmatched junction nucleotides: 3. CDR1 LGHNA and CDR2 YNFKEQ come from the germline V gene. There are 15 residues in the CDR3. Details on this clone: Its matching antigen is unknown.

CD4+CD25+CD127- Tregs, CD4+CD25- non-Tregs, CD4 and CD8 cells were sorted. The sample consisted of CD4+ T cells from blood, taken before the transplant. The chain carries TRBV4-2 and TRBJ2-5; 8 bases map to TRBD2. The sequence was obtained from a human donor who received a combined kidney and bone marrow transplant. CDR3: CASSQEGSGEETQYF. The CDR3 region has the DNA TGTGCCAGCAGCCAAGAGGGTAGCGGGGAAGAGACCCAGTACTTC.